Reported below is one T cell receptor (beta chain). Its recognized antigen is unknown. No base qualities exist here, and no much larger clone lies one base off it. The source of the sample is a study of response to subunit inactivated influenza vaccine (dated by TCRdb to the late 2010s). General notes on the study: Deep quantitative profiling of the T cell receptor repertoire was used in the study to follow responses to a trivalent subunit inactivated influenza vaccine.

Findings and caveats that apply to the study as a whole: It was suggested by the authors that each seasonal influenza vaccination may recruit only a limited number of new T cells.

Library creation used RT-PCR. Sequencer: Illumina HiSeq 2500. Starting from the raw public reads, TCRdb applied fastp trimming at Q25, assembled clones with MiXCR and retained in-frame beta chains. Entries that share a CDR3 protein sequence are merged under the most common genes and DNA. Recorded for this sample are 500,000 to 700,000 distinct CDR3 sequences; 20% to 25% of them occurred a single time. The ten largest make up approximately 3% of the sample. These data also featured in a second study, about T cells expressing NK-cell markers. As noted in the second study: TCR beta cDNA libraries were prepared using 5'RACE template switching, which introduced a universal primer site and unique molecular identifiers. Fewer than ten donors provided sorted CD3+CD56+NKG2C+, CD3+CD56+NKG2C- and CD3+CD56-NKG2C+ T-cell subsets, whose TCR beta-chain repertoires were profiled. Of the eight sequenced donors, seven were found to be HCMV-seropositive and one was found to be HCMV-seronegative. To restrict sorting to alphabetaTCR-expressing T cells, an anti-gammadeltaTCR antibody was added in several experiments. In over five donors, the dominant CD3+CD56+NKG2C+ clonotypes were found to rank among the top 10 CD8+ clonotypes and to make up about 1.0-7.0% of CD8+ T cells. Those dominant clonotypes were again the most abundant among CD3+CD56-NKG2C+ cells in a few donors, at roughly 25-65%. Whether the expanded NKG2C-expressing T cell clones were specific for HCMV antigens remained unclear. The eight sequenced donors were randomly selected healthy volunteers, three men and five women. A commercial ELISA kit detecting HCMV-specific IgG in serum was used to determine HCMV serostatus. Ficoll density gradient centrifugation was used to isolate peripheral blood mononuclear cells from blood. Using Miltenyi isolation kits, CD4+ and CD8+ T cells were isolated from PBMC through magnetic immunoseparation. cDNA synthesis was primed from the TCR beta constant segment, followed by two successive PCR amplification steps. Illumina HiSeq 2000/2500, MiSeq or NextSeq was used to sequence libraries as 2 x 150 bp reads. Reads were demultiplexed and grouped by UMI with MIGEC, and clonotypes were assembled and quantified with MiTCR. Only TCR cDNA sequences supported by at least two reads were kept to exclude erroneous sequences. The tcR package was used for downstream repertoire analysis, and clonotypes were matched across fractions by CDR3 nucleotide sequence plus V segment. VDJmatch was used to annotate antigen specificity against VDJdb, with one amino acid substitution in CDR3 permitted.

The sequences come from CD4+ T cells sorted from PBMCs, collected 11 to 12 days after vaccination. The clonotype was recovered from a man aged 45 to 65 who received an inactivated influenza vaccine. Donor details come from another sample of the same person, matched by shared clones.

The DNA sequence reads TGTGCCAGCAGCCGACAGGGGGCAGCCTACAATGAGCAGTTCTTC. This codes for CASSRQGAAYNEQFF. The sequence joins TRBV7-2 to TRBJ2-1; TRBD1 matches 10 bases in the middle. CDR1 and CDR2 are drawn from the germline V gene: SGHTA, FQGNSA. Relative to germline, V is missing 5 bases and J is missing 2 bases, with 3 bases of the junction outside any gene match. Counted from cysteine to phenylalanine, this CDR3 has 15 amino acids. The DNA shown is the 45-base CDR3, in frame from base 1.